The next 31 T cell receptor beta chains were all read from a single sample in a study of blood T cell repertoires in COVID-19. Only in-frame clones appear in the TCRdb table, and some are missing; sequencing was by immunoSEQ multiplex PCR. The sample lists roughly 79,000 clones; about 90% were seen once. The material sequenced was peripheral blood. These receptors all stem from a man aged 50 to 60 with active COVID-19.

The J gene is TRBJ1-1, the V gene TRBV9; the D gene is possibly TRBD1 (5 bases). Germline loops: CDR1 SGDLS, CDR2 YYNGEE. This CDR3 is 15 amino acids long. Trimming took off 0 bases at V and 8 bases at J, with 17 bases between the two ends. The CDR3 here is CASSVGLGVGEEAFF. In nucleotides, the CDR3 is TGTGCCAGCAGCGTAGGACTAGGGGTGGGGGAGGAAGCTTTCTTT.

The chain employs TRBV5-4 and TRBJ2-5, with a tentative D call TRBD2 (6 bases). Germline lookup yields CDR1 SGHNT and CDR2 YYREEE (reference sequence). V was trimmed by 3 bases and J by 7 bases, leaving 19 bases between them. The CDR3 runs 15 residues. The CDR3 here is CASSSLDGRRGTQYF. The CDR3 bases are TGTGCCAGCAGCTCCCTTGATGGACGGCGGGGGACCCAGTACTTC.

The rearrangement links TRBV7-2 to TRBJ2-7; 8 positions agree with TRBD1. Unmatched junction bases numbered 2, after V lost 1 base and J lost 3 bases. Germline lookup yields CDR1 SGHTA and CDR2 FQGNSA. The CDR3 has 14 residues. CDR3 nucleotides: TGTGCCAGCAGCTTAGACAGGGGGAACTACGAGCAGTACTTC. This sequence encodes CASSLDRGNYEQYF.

The chain links TRBV19 to TRBJ2-1; 9 nucleotides line up with TRBD2. This CDR3 has 15 amino acids. V lost 5 bases, J lost 2 bases, and 4 bases stayed unmatched. The germline CDR1 and CDR2 sequences are LNHDA and SQIVND (reference sequence). DNA for the CDR3: TGTGCCAGTAGTGTGGCGGGAGGGGCCTACAATGAGCAGTTCTTC. Residues: CASSVAGGAYNEQFF.

This chain joins TRBV4-3 and TRBJ1-2; D gene uncertain. Germline V CDR1 and CDR2: LGHNA, YSLEER. V lost 2 bases and J lost 4, with 20 bases in between. This CDR3 has 17 residues. The CDR3 loop reads CASSQRIALQRVYGYTF. CDR3 bases: TGCGCCAGCAGCCAAAGAATCGCTCTCCAACGGGTCTATGGCTACACCTTC.

This clone was found a few times. The rearrangement uses TRBV28 and TRBJ2-4; 7 bases are shared with TRBD1. The trim removed 5 bases at V and 6 bases at J, leaving 7 bases unmatched. From germline, CDR1 is MDHEN and CDR2 SYDVKM. CDR3 size: 14 residues. In DNA form, the CDR3 reads TGTGCCAGCAGTCCCGGACAGGCAGGAAACATTCAGTACTTC. Translated, it gives CASSPGQAGNIQYF.

This chain uses TRBV7-9 with TRBJ2-1; 8 bases are shared with TRBD1. Trimming took 4 bases from V and 9 from J; bases not matched to a gene: 11. CDR3 size: 15 residues. Per the germline V gene, CDR1 is SEHNR and CDR2 is FQNEAQ (reference sequence). The CDR3 bases are TGTGCCAGCAGCTCCGACAGGGGATCGTCCGTTGAGCAGTTCTTC. It yields the protein CASSSDRGSSVEQFF.

This clone has only a few counts. The rearrangement joins TRBV4-2 to TRBJ2-7; D not certain. Germline V gives CDR1 LGHNA, CDR2 YNFKEQ. Trimming took off 0 bases at V and 0 bases at J, with 6 bases between the two ends. CDR3 length: 14 residues. DNA for the CDR3: TGTGCCAGCAGCCAAGATAGACTCTCCTACGAGCAGTACTTC. It is translated as CASSQDRLSYEQYF.

The chain has TRBV5-8 and TRBJ2-4; 7 nucleotides line up with TRBD2. CDR3 length equals 13 residues. Germline lookup yields CDR1 SGHTS and CDR2 YDEGEE. Trimming cost V 2 bases and J 5 bases; bases outside gene matches: 1. CDR3 amino acids: CASSLRGENIQYF. The CDR3 bases are TGTGCCAGCAGCTTACGGGGGGAAAACATTCAGTACTTC.

The chain employs TRBV3-1 (or the pseudogene TRBV3-2) and TRBJ2-1, with a tentative D call TRBD1 (5 bases). In germline, CDR1 is LGHDT, CDR2 YNNKEL (reference sequence). The V and J ends lost 4 bases and 4 bases respectively, with 11 bases between them. The CDR3 is made up of 14 amino acids. CDR3 region: CASSRFKGYNEQFF. In DNA, the CDR3 is TGTGCCAGCAGCCGCTTCAAGGGGTACAATGAGCAGTTCTTC.

This clone was counted once. V gene TRBV10-3 combines with J gene TRBJ2-7, with TRBD2 as a possible D gene (5 bases). The CDR3 is 14 amino acids. V lost 2 bases and J lost 5, with 13 bases in between. Germline-derived CDR1 and CDR2 are ENHRY and SYGVKD. In DNA form, the CDR3 reads TGTGCCATCAGTGAGCGGGGTCAAGGCCACGAGCAGTACTTC. Amino acids: CAISERGQGHEQYF.

CDR3 amino acids: CATSSDRVNTEAFF. The CDR3, as DNA: TGTGCCACCAGCAGTGACAGGGTGAACACTGAAGCTTTCTTT. V usage is TRBV15 and J usage is TRBJ1-1, with 7 bases identical to TRBD1. Germline V CDR1 and CDR2: LNHNV, YYDKDF (reference sequence). This CDR3 region has 14 residues. The J segment lost 0 bases and the V segment lost 3 bases, leaving 1 base of the junction unmatched. Full variable domain (remainder filled in from reference TRBV15 and TRBJ1-1): DAMVIQNPRYQVTQFGKPVTLSCSQTLNHNVMYWYQQKSSQAPKLLFHYYDKDFNNEADTPDNFQSRRPNTSFCFLDIRSPGLGDTAMYLCATSSDRVNTEAFFGQGTRLTVV.

The CDR3 protein is CASSPSRGFSSWGYTF. CDR3 bases: TGTGCCAGCAGCCCCTCGAGGGGGTTTTCTTCTTGGGGCTACACCTTC. The chain couples TRBV7-6 to TRBJ1-2, with D perhaps matching TRBD1 (6 bases). The germline V gene has CDR1 SGHVS and CDR2 FNYEAQ. CDR3 length equals 16 residues. Deletions cut 5 bases from V and 8 bases from J, with 24 bases between.

The chain links TRBV4-1 to TRBJ2-7; the D gene is possibly TRBD1 (7 bases). From germline, CDR1 is MGHRA and CDR2 YSYEKL. This CDR3 spans 16 amino acids. The V and J ends lost 4 bases and 4 bases respectively, with 20 bases between them. The CDR3 protein is CASSRWRGRGFYEQYF. The CDR3, as DNA: TGCGCCAGCAGCCGATGGAGGGGGCGCGGATTTTACGAGCAGTACTTC.

The rearrangement joins TRBV6-1 to TRBJ2-7; D is perhaps TRBD2 (6 bases). Germline-derived CDR1 and CDR2 are MNHNS and SASEGT. The CDR3 is 15 residues long. With 1 base removed from V and 2 bases from J, the gap between germline ends came to 12 bases. In DNA form, the CDR3 reads TGTGCCAGCAGTGAAGTTGAGGAGGGAGCCTACGAGCAGTACTTC. Amino acids: CASSEVEEGAYEQYF.

V usage is TRBV19 and J usage is TRBJ2-1, with 9 bases that match TRBD2. Germline CDR1 LNHDA, CDR2 SQIVND (reference sequence). V was clipped by 3 bases and J by 3 bases; unmatched bases: 3. The CDR3 has 15 residues. CDR3 sequence (DNA): TGTGCCAGTAGTATCGGGCGGGGGGGCTACAATGAGCAGTTCTTC. It codes for CASSIGRGGYNEQFF. Filled out from reference TRBV19 and TRBJ2-1, the complete variable domain reads DGGITQSPKYLFRKEGQNVTLSCEQNLNHDAMYWYRQDPGQGLRLIYYSQIVNDFQKGDIAEGYSVSREKKESFPLTVTSAQKNPTAFYLCASSIGRGGYNEQFFGPGTRLTVL.

This clone turned up a few times. The V gene is TRBV11-2, the J gene TRBJ2-1, with 12 bases matching TRBD2. The CDR3 is 16 amino acids. Trimming at V came to 3 bases and at J to 9 bases, leaving 9 bases not matched to a gene. Germline V gene data show CDR1 as SGHAT and CDR2 as FQNNGV. CDR3 sequence: CASSFLPGLAGTEQFF. CDR3 in DNA: TGTGCCAGCAGCTTTTTACCGGGACTAGCGGGTACTGAGCAGTTCTTC.

The chain has TRBV9 and TRBJ2-7; no reliable D call. The CDR3 contains 14 residues. Germline CDR1 reads SGDLS; CDR2 reads YYNGEE. V was pared by 0 bases and J by 2 bases, with 9 bases between. For the CDR3, the DNA is TGTGCCAGCAGCGTAGAACAGTTCCCCTACGAGCAGTACTTC. Protein product: CASSVEQFPYEQYF.

The chain is built from TRBV19 and TRBJ2-2; D remains unclear. Germline V gene sequence: CDR1 LNHDA, CDR2 SQIVND (reference sequence). The CDR3 is 12 residues long. The ends were cut back, 3 bases at V and 8 bases at J, with 7 bases in the middle. CDR3 in amino acids: CASSIFRGELFF. The CDR3 coding sequence is TGTGCCAGTAGTATTTTCAGGGGGGAGCTGTTTTTT.

The chain recombines TRBV24-1 with TRBJ1-5; a weak D match, TRBD1 (5 bases). The CDR3 runs to 14 residues. Germline loops: CDR1 KGHDR, CDR2 SFDVKD. Trimming removed 1 base at V and 2 bases at J, with 5 bases between. CDR3 amino acids: CATSDFRGNQPQHF. The CDR3 DNA sequence: TGTGCCACCAGTGATTTCAGGGGCAATCAGCCCCAGCATTTT.

This chain connects TRBV7-6 to TRBJ1-1, with D perhaps matching TRBD1 (6 bases). CDR1 SGHVS and CDR2 FNYEAQ come from the germline V gene. CDR3 length: 15 amino acids. V lost 4 bases and J lost 3, with 15 bases in between. The chain's CDR3 is CASSSPGGLDTEAFF. The CDR3 DNA reads as TGTGCCAGCAGCTCTCCCGGGGGGCTGGACACTGAAGCTTTCTTT.

The chain employs TRBV19 and TRBJ1-1; D possibly corresponds to TRBD1 (5 bases). The CDR3 sequence is 12 residues long. CDR1 is LNHDA and CDR2 is SQIVND in the germline V gene (reference sequence). Trimming took off 5 bases at V and 10 bases at J, with 14 bases between the two ends. CDR3 amino acids: CASSPKGRGAFF. CDR3 nucleotide sequence: TGTGCCAGTAGTCCGAAAGGGAGGGGAGCTTTCTTT.

The rearrangement uses TRBV15 and TRBJ2-6; TRBD1 agrees at 7 bases. This CDR3 is built from 16 residues. The ends lost 5 bases at V and 1 base at J; junction bases unmatched: 5. Germline V gene sequence: CDR1 LNHNV, CDR2 YYDKDF (reference sequence). Here the CDR3 DNA reads TGTGCCACCAGCCCACGACAGGGTTCTGGGGCCAACGTCCTGACTTTC. Protein product: CATSPRQGSGANVLTF.

The V gene is TRBV5-1, the J gene TRBJ2-7; possible D gene TRBD1, 6 bases. This CDR3 is built from 13 residues. V lost 4 bases, J lost 6 bases, and 14 bases lay in between. Germline CDR1 and CDR2: SGHRS and YFSETQ. CDR3 sequence reads: CASSRGQRLEQYF. As DNA, the CDR3 is TGCGCCAGCAGCCGTGGACAGAGGCTCGAGCAGTACTTC.

The genes are TRBV7-6 and TRBJ2-5; D remains unclear. This CDR3 spans 13 amino acids. The germline V gene encodes CDR1 SGHVS and CDR2 FNYEAQ. Trimming stripped 5 bases from V and 4 bases from J, with 11 bases between. CDR3 residues: CASSPRTGETQYF. CDR3 DNA sequence: TGTGCCAGCAGCCCCAGAACGGGAGAGACCCAGTACTTC.

The chain couples TRBV4-3 to TRBJ2-3, with 7 bases that match TRBD1. Germline CDR1 is LGHNA and CDR2 is YSLEER. Trimming cost V 1 base and J 0 bases; bases outside gene matches: 7. CDR3 length: 17 amino acids. CDR3 region: CASSQGPGQTSTDTQYF. The CDR3 bases are TGCGCCAGCAGCCAAGGACCGGGACAGACTAGCACAGATACGCAGTATTTT.

The chain is built from TRBV10-3 and TRBJ2-2, with 10 bases fitting TRBD2. The germline V gene encodes CDR1 ENHRY and CDR2 SYGVKD. The CDR3 loop spans 16 amino acids. J lost 1 base, V lost 4 bases, and 3 bases had no gene match. Written as DNA, the CDR3 is TGTGCCATCAGTGCTAGCGGGGGCCTGAACACCGGGGAGCTGTTTTTT. This encodes CAISASGGLNTGELFF.

The J gene is TRBJ2-2, the V gene TRBV6-5, with D unclear. Germline loops: CDR1 MNHEY, CDR2 SVGAGI. The CDR3 loop spans 14 amino acids. V was shortened by 2 bases and J by 7 bases, with 11 bases between the two germline ends. CDR3: CASSYVSPGGELFF. The CDR3 nucleotides are TGTGCCAGCAGTTACGTCAGTCCGGGCGGGGAGCTGTTTTTT.

This clone has just a few counts. The chain joins TRBV2 to TRBJ1-6; D ambiguous. The V and J ends lost 6 bases and 8 bases respectively, with 14 bases between them. Germline values: CDR1 SNHLY, CDR2 FYNNEI. The CDR3 length is 14 residues. The CDR3 sequence: CASSAQGRDSPLHF. As DNA, the CDR3 is TGTGCCAGCAGCGCTCAAGGGAGGGATTCACCCCTCCACTTT.

The gene calls are TRBV28 and TRBJ2-7; 10 bases are a match to TRBD2. There are 14 residues in the CDR3. Germline loops: CDR1 MDHEN, CDR2 SYDVKM. Trimming removed 5 bases from V and 4 bases from J; junction bases left unmatched: 5. CDR3: CASSRLAGSYEQYF. In nucleotides, the CDR3 is TGTGCCAGCAGTCGACTAGCGGGTTCTTACGAGCAGTACTTC.

The V call is TRBV6-5, the J call TRBJ1-4; D remains ambiguous. In germline, CDR1 is MNHEY, CDR2 SVGAGI. This CDR3 contains 14 residues. V lost 6 bases, J lost 4 bases, and 12 bases lay in between. CDR3 coding DNA: TGTGCCAGCAGGAGTGGGCAGATTAATGAAAAACTGTTTTTT. Its translation: CASRSGQINEKLFF.